The rows below give T cell receptor beta chains drawn from one sample of a study of blood T cell repertoires in COVID-19. TCRdb's table, derived via immunoSEQ multiplex PCR, lists solely in-frame clones and lacks some. The sample carries around 380,000 clones, around 87% recorded once. Sequencing used PBMCs or T cells enriched from blood (not recorded which). The receptor source for this set is a man aged 30 to 45 who had recovered from COVID-19. The CDR3 runs from the conserved cysteine through the conserved F or W. Fields, in order: clone size, V gene, D gene, J gene, CDR3 DNA, CDR3 protein. The D gene is left open where the match is weak. Clone sizes are given selectively: once, few, many, or a class where the clone is expanded.

clone size: .; V gene: TRBV7-3; D gene: TRBD2; J gene: TRBJ2-3; CDR3 DNA: TGTGCCAGCAGCTCCCGACTAGCGGGGGGGGTAGATACGCAGTATTTT; CDR3 protein: CASSSRLAGGVDTQYF
clone size: .; V gene: TRBV19; D gene: .; J gene: TRBJ1-1; CDR3 DNA: TGTGCCAGTAGTATAGTGGAAGGGGGGGCCACTGAAGCTTTCTTT; CDR3 protein: CASSIVEGGATEAFF
clone size: .; V gene: TRBV5-1; D gene: TRBD1; J gene: TRBJ1-6; CDR3 DNA: TGCGCCAGCAGCCAAGGACAGGGGGATTCACCCCTCCACTTT; CDR3 protein: CASSQGQGDSPLHF
clone size: .; V gene: TRBV18; D gene: TRBD1; J gene: TRBJ1-1; CDR3 DNA: TGTGCCAGCTCACCCGGGACAGGGAGAGTAGCGGAAGCTTTCTTT; CDR3 protein: CASSPGTGRVAEAFF
clone size: .; V gene: TRBV27; D gene: .; J gene: TRBJ2-7; CDR3 DNA: TGTGCCAGCAGTCCTCCCGGCAGGGAGCAGTACTTC; CDR3 protein: CASSPPGREQYF
clone size: .; V gene: TRBV27; D gene: .; J gene: TRBJ1-6; CDR3 DNA: TGTGCCAGCAGTTTACAAACAGCCCATTCACCCCTCCACTTT; CDR3 protein: CASSLQTAHSPLHF
clone size: .; V gene: TRBV19; D gene: .; J gene: TRBJ1-5; CDR3 DNA: TGTGCCAGTAGTAAGGCAGGTTATCAGCCCCAGCATTTT; CDR3 protein: CASSKAGYQPQHF
clone size: .; V gene: TRBV5-6; D gene: .; J gene: TRBJ1-4; CDR3 DNA: TGTGCCAGCAGCTTGGGACACACTAATGAAAAACTGTTTTTT; CDR3 protein: CASSLGHTNEKLFF
clone size: .; V gene: TRBV5-1; D gene: TRBD2; J gene: TRBJ2-1; CDR3 DNA: TGCGCCAGCAGCTGGAGCGGGGGGGTCTCCTACAATGAGCAGTTCTTC; CDR3 protein: CASSWSGGVSYNEQFF
clone size: .; V gene: TRBV6-5; D gene: .; J gene: TRBJ2-5; CDR3 DNA: TGTGCCAGCAGAGGATCTGGGGCCCAGACCCAGTACTTC; CDR3 protein: CASRGSGAQTQYF
clone size: .; V gene: TRBV6-2/TRBV6-3; D gene: .; J gene: TRBJ2-7; CDR3 DNA: TGTGCCAGCAGTTACGATGGGAGCGGCCTCTACTCCTACGAGCAGTACTTC; CDR3 protein: CASSYDGSGLYSYEQYF
clone size: .; V gene: TRBV6-5; D gene: TRBD2; J gene: TRBJ2-7; CDR3 DNA: TGTGCCAGCAGACTAGCAGCTAGCGGGGTTTACGAGCAGTACTTC; CDR3 protein: CASRLAASGVYEQYF
clone size: many; V gene: TRBV7-9; D gene: TRBD2; J gene: TRBJ2-1; CDR3 DNA: TGTGCCAGCAGCTTGGAGCGGGGGGGATCCTACAATGAGCAGTTCTTC; CDR3 protein: CASSLERGGSYNEQFF
clone size: .; V gene: TRBV10-3; D gene: TRBD1; J gene: TRBJ1-1; CDR3 DNA: TGTGCCATCAGTGAATACAGGGGTTTGAACACTGAAGCTTTCTTT; CDR3 protein: CAISEYRGLNTEAFF
clone size: .; V gene: TRBV5-6; D gene: .; J gene: TRBJ2-5; CDR3 DNA: TGTGCCAGCAGCTTTTGGAACCATCCTTTAAGGGGTGAGACCCAGTACTTC; CDR3 protein: CASSFWNHPLRGETQYF
clone size: .; V gene: TRBV7-9; D gene: TRBD1; J gene: TRBJ2-7; CDR3 DNA: TGTGCCAGCAGCTTAGGGGACAGGATTGTACCCGAGCAGTACTTC; CDR3 protein: CASSLGDRIVPEQYF
clone size: .; V gene: TRBV6-5; D gene: TRBD1; J gene: TRBJ1-3; CDR3 DNA: TGTGCCAGCAGACCAACGACAGGGTCTGGAAACACCATATATTTT; CDR3 protein: CASRPTTGSGNTIYF
clone size: .; V gene: TRBV2; D gene: TRBD1; J gene: TRBJ1-5; CDR3 DNA: TGTGCCAGCAGTGGACAGGGTTTAGATCAGCCCCAGCATTTT; CDR3 protein: CASSGQGLDQPQHF
clone size: .; V gene: TRBV10-3; D gene: TRBD2; J gene: TRBJ2-1; CDR3 DNA: TGTGCCATCAGTGAGCAACAGAGCGGGGGTTCCAATGAGCAGTTCTTC; CDR3 protein: CAISEQQSGGSNEQFF
clone size: .; V gene: TRBV10-3; D gene: TRBD1; J gene: TRBJ1-2; CDR3 DNA: TGTGCCATCAGTGTAGATAGACAGGGGTCTTCAATGGGCTACACCTTC; CDR3 protein: CAISVDRQGSSMGYTF
clone size: .; V gene: TRBV11-1; D gene: .; J gene: TRBJ2-3; CDR3 DNA: TGTGCCAGCAGCTTCCGGACACAACTTAGCACAGATACGCAGTATTTT; CDR3 protein: CASSFRTQLSTDTQYF
clone size: .; V gene: TRBV10-3; D gene: TRBD1; J gene: TRBJ1-4; CDR3 DNA: TGTGCCATCAGTGAGCGTGGGACAGGGACTAATGAAAAACTGTTTTTT; CDR3 protein: CAISERGTGTNEKLFF
clone size: .; V gene: TRBV19; D gene: TRBD1; J gene: TRBJ1-4; CDR3 DNA: TGTGCCTGCAGCCAGGGGGGTGAAAAACTGTTTTTT; CDR3 protein: CACSQGGEKLFF
clone size: few; V gene: TRBV18; D gene: TRBD1; J gene: TRBJ1-1; CDR3 DNA: TGTGCCAGCTCAGCGGACAGGTTCTATTTTGCTTTCTTT; CDR3 protein: CASSADRFYFAFF
clone size: .; V gene: TRBV5-1; D gene: .; J gene: TRBJ1-3; CDR3 DNA: TGCGCCAGCAGCGTAAACAGGGTCGCGGCTGGAAACACCATATATTTT; CDR3 protein: CASSVNRVAAGNTIYF
clone size: .; V gene: TRBV5-1; D gene: TRBD1; J gene: TRBJ1-2; CDR3 DNA: TGCGCCAGCAGCCCGGAGGGACAGGATGGCTACACCTTC; CDR3 protein: CASSPEGQDGYTF
clone size: .; V gene: TRBV18; D gene: .; J gene: TRBJ2-2; CDR3 DNA: TGTGCCAGCTCACCACCTATAAACACCGGGGAGCTGTTTTTT; CDR3 protein: CASSPPINTGELFF
clone size: .; V gene: TRBV18; D gene: TRBD2; J gene: TRBJ2-1; CDR3 DNA: TGTGCCAGCTCACTCGCCCTGGGACTAGCGGGGGTGAATGAGCAGTTCTTC; CDR3 protein: CASSLALGLAGVNEQFF
clone size: .; V gene: TRBV4-3; D gene: .; J gene: TRBJ1-1; CDR3 DNA: TGCGCCAGCAGCCAAGATTTCCCCCCGGCGGCGATTGAAGCTTTCTTT; CDR3 protein: CASSQDFPPAAIEAFF
clone size: .; V gene: TRBV5-1; D gene: .; J gene: TRBJ2-5; CDR3 DNA: TGCGCCAGCAGCGACAGGGGGAGGCTAGCGGGGATACAAGAGACCCAGTACTTC; CDR3 protein: CASSDRGRLAGIQETQYF
clone size: .; V gene: TRBV19; D gene: .; J gene: TRBJ1-1; CDR3 DNA: TGTGCCAGTAGTATGGGGGGGAGAGGCACTGAAGCTTTCTTT; CDR3 protein: CASSMGGRGTEAFF
clone size: .; V gene: TRBV9; D gene: TRBD1; J gene: TRBJ1-4; CDR3 DNA: TGTGCCAGCAGCGGGACACAGGGGGCTAATGAAAAACTGTTTTTT; CDR3 protein: CASSGTQGANEKLFF
clone size: .; V gene: TRBV18; D gene: .; J gene: TRBJ2-2; CDR3 DNA: TGTGCCAGCTCACCAAAACAGGGATCGAACACCGGGGAGCTGTTTTTT; CDR3 protein: CASSPKQGSNTGELFF
clone size: once; V gene: TRBV6-5; D gene: .; J gene: TRBJ1-1; CDR3 DNA: TGTGCCACGTACATGAACACTGAAGCTTTCTTT; CDR3 protein: CATYMNTEAFF
clone size: .; V gene: TRBV4-1; D gene: TRBD1; J gene: TRBJ1-1; CDR3 DNA: TGCGCCAGCAGCCACAGCCACGGGACAGCAGGAGATGGGGACACTGAAGCTTTCTTT; CDR3 protein: CASSHSHGTAGDGDTEAFF
clone size: .; V gene: TRBV18; D gene: TRBD1; J gene: TRBJ1-3; CDR3 DNA: TGTGCCAGCTCACCACTGACAGGGGAGGACACCATATATTTT; CDR3 protein: CASSPLTGEDTIYF
clone size: .; V gene: TRBV12-3/TRBV12-4; D gene: .; J gene: TRBJ1-5; CDR3 DNA: TGTGCCAGCAGTTTCTTAGGAGTTCAGCCCCAGCATTTT; CDR3 protein: CASSFLGVQPQHF
clone size: .; V gene: TRBV2; D gene: .; J gene: TRBJ2-5; CDR3 DNA: TGTGCCAGCAGCGACAACAGGGCCGGAGAGACCCAGTACTTC; CDR3 protein: CASSDNRAGETQYF
clone size: .; V gene: TRBV6-5; D gene: TRBD1; J gene: TRBJ1-4; CDR3 DNA: TGTGCCAGCAGTTTAGACAGGGGTTGGGGGGGTGAAAAACTGTTTTTT; CDR3 protein: CASSLDRGWGGEKLFF
clone size: .; V gene: TRBV5-4; D gene: .; J gene: TRBJ1-3; CDR3 DNA: TGTGCCAGCAGAAACAACAGGGCTTCTGGAAACACCATATATTTT; CDR3 protein: CASRNNRASGNTIYF
clone size: .; V gene: TRBV12-3/TRBV12-4; D gene: .; J gene: TRBJ1-6; CDR3 DNA: TGTGCCAGCTCGGCGGAATATAATTCACCCCTCCACTTT; CDR3 protein: CASSAEYNSPLHF
clone size: .; V gene: TRBV6-5; D gene: .; J gene: TRBJ1-5; CDR3 DNA: TGTGCCAGCTCTAGGGGGTTAAATCAGCCCCAGCATTTT; CDR3 protein: CASSRGLNQPQHF
clone size: few; V gene: TRBV5-8; D gene: TRBD2; J gene: TRBJ2-2; CDR3 DNA: TGTGCCAGCAGCTCGGGGGGGTACACCGGGGAGCTGTTTTTT; CDR3 protein: CASSSGGYTGELFF
clone size: once; V gene: TRBV9; D gene: .; J gene: TRBJ1-6; CDR3 DNA: TGTGCCAGCAGCGTAGCTGGGACTCCCAATTCACCCCTCCACTTT; CDR3 protein: CASSVAGTPNSPLHF
clone size: .; V gene: TRBV27; D gene: .; J gene: TRBJ2-3; CDR3 DNA: TGTGCCAGCAGTACTAGGGAGGTTAGCACAGATACGCAGTATTTT; CDR3 protein: CASSTREVSTDTQYF
clone size: once; V gene: TRBV27; D gene: .; J gene: TRBJ2-7; CDR3 DNA: TGTGCCAGCAGTTTGTCCAGGGCGGAGACCTACGAGCAGTACTTC; CDR3 protein: CASSLSRAETYEQYF
clone size: once; V gene: TRBV5-1; D gene: TRBD2; J gene: TRBJ2-1; CDR3 DNA: TGCGCCAGCAGCTCTCCGACTAGCGGCAATGAGCAGTTCTTC; CDR3 protein: CASSSPTSGNEQFF
clone size: .; V gene: TRBV4-3; D gene: .; J gene: TRBJ2-2; CDR3 DNA: TGCGCCAGCAGCCAAGATCCGCGGAACACCGGGGAGCTGTTTTTT; CDR3 protein: CASSQDPRNTGELFF
clone size: .; V gene: TRBV5-6; D gene: TRBD1; J gene: TRBJ1-1; CDR3 DNA: TGTGCCAGCAGTTCGACAGGGGGCACTGAAGCTTTCTTT; CDR3 protein: CASSSTGGTEAFF
clone size: .; V gene: TRBV19; D gene: .; J gene: TRBJ2-1; CDR3 DNA: TGTGCCAGTAGTAGAGAAGCAGGCTCCTACAATGAGCAGTTCTTC; CDR3 protein: CASSREAGSYNEQFF